The 2 T cell receptor beta chains below were found in one sample sequenced in a study of response to subunit inactivated influenza vaccine (dated by TCRdb to the late 2010s). Libraries were constructed by RT-PCR. The instrument was an Illumina HiSeq 2500. In TCRdb, the public reads were trimmed at Q25 with fastp and aligned with MiXCR, with productive beta chains retained. When rows share a CDR3 protein, they turn into one entry using the most common DNA and genes. The sample contains 450,000 to 700,000 distinct CDR3 sequences, 12% to 15% of them found a single time. The ten largest make up 11% of the sample. The sample consisted of PBMCs from blood, taken 11 to 12 days after vaccination. These receptors originate from a man aged 45-65 years who received an inactivated influenza vaccine. Donor details come from another sample of the same person, matched by shared clones.

The chain carries TRBV6-5 and TRBJ2-7; TRBD2 agrees at 9 bases. The length of the CDR3 is 15 residues. V was clipped by 0 bases and J by 6 bases; unmatched bases: 6. Germline CDR1 is MNHEY and CDR2 is SVGAGI. The CDR3 region is CASSYSIAGVSEQYF. CDR3 coding DNA: TGTGCCAGCAGTTACTCTATAGCGGGAGTAAGCGAGCAGTACTTC.

The J gene is TRBJ1-2, the V gene TRBV2, with TRBD1 as a possible D gene (5 bases). V gave up 6 bases and J gave up 5 bases, with 13 bases separating them. Germline CDR1 is SNHLY and CDR2 is FYNNEI. This CDR3 comprises 13 residues. CDR3 nucleotide sequence: TGTGCCAGCAGGACAGACCCCTGGTATGGCTACACCTTC. Its protein product is CASRTDPWYGYTF. Complete variable domain (other parts from reference TRBV2 and TRBJ1-2): EPEVTQTPSHQVTQMGQEVILRCVPISNHLYFYWYRQILGQKVEFLVSFYNNEISEKSEIFDDQFSVERPDGSNFTLKIRSTKLEDSAMYFCASRTDPWYGYTFGSGTRLTVV.